One sample yielded the 11 T cell receptor beta chains listed below, sequenced in a study of OX40 agonist ivuxolimab in advanced cancers. Clones were read by immunoSEQ multiplex PCR, and TCRdb kept only the in-frame ones, dropping some. The sample contains tens of thousands of clones, 87% of which appear only once. The material was CD4+ or CD8+ T cells sorted from blood, obtained in a trial of the OX40 agonist ivuxolimab. These receptors originate from an adult with an advanced solid tumor such as melanoma, head and neck, liver or kidney cancer.

This chain joins TRBV14 and TRBJ2-5; unclear D gene. The CDR3 is made up of 12 amino acids. CDR1 is SGHDN, CDR2 FVKESK, per germline. V was trimmed by 1 base and J by 7 bases, leaving 7 bases between them. CDR3 in amino acids: CASSQGLATQYF. CDR3 bases: TGTGCCAGCAGCCAAGGGTTGGCGACCCAGTACTTC.

The chain carries TRBV6-5 and TRBJ2-3; D gene ambiguous. Germline V gene data show CDR1 as MNHEY and CDR2 as SVGAGI. The CDR3 consists of 14 residues. V was trimmed by 2 bases and J by 4 bases, leaving 10 bases between them. CDR3 sequence reads: CASSYGRKADTQYF. DNA for the CDR3: TGTGCCAGCAGTTACGGTAGGAAGGCAGATACGCAGTATTTT.

The V and J genes are TRBV6-1 and TRBJ2-1; TRBD2 might be the D (5 bases). The CDR3 totals 13 residues. Germline-derived CDR1 and CDR2 are MNHNS and SASEGT. Deletions cut 9 bases from V and 9 bases from J, with 18 bases between. CDR3 nucleotides: TGTGCCAGTAGGAGAGAACTAGAGCGTGAGCAGTTCTTC. This gives the protein CASRRELEREQFF.

V and J are TRBV27 and TRBJ1-5, with 10 bases aligning to TRBD1. The CDR3 spans 14 residues. With V trimmed by 2 bases and J by 5 bases, 0 bases remained unmatched. Germline V gene data show CDR1 as MNHEY and CDR2 as SMNVEV (reference sequence). The CDR3 loop reads CASSLGQGDQPQHF. The CDR3 nucleotides are TGTGCCAGCAGTTTAGGACAGGGGGATCAGCCCCAGCATTTT.

This chain joins TRBV6-6 and TRBJ2-2; 8 nucleotides match TRBD1. There are 14 residues in the CDR3. Germline CDR1 is MNHNY and CDR2 is SVGAGI (reference sequence). V lost 5 bases to trimming and J lost 6 bases; unmatched junction nucleotides: 5. The CDR3 loop reads CASSPFRGPGELFF. The CDR3 DNA is TGTGCCAGCAGTCCTTTCAGGGGGCCCGGGGAGCTGTTTTTT.

In DNA form, the CDR3 reads TGTGCCAGTAGTGGGACAGGGGGGAGAAGCTCCTACGAGCAGTACTTC. Translated, it gives CASSGTGGRSSYEQYF. The gene calls are TRBV19 and TRBJ2-7; TRBD1 matches at 11 bases. Per germline, CDR1 LNHDA and CDR2 SQIVND (reference sequence). V shed 5 bases and J 0 bases; nucleotides not matched to a gene: 6. CDR3 length: 16 amino acids.

This chain connects TRBV6-1 to TRBJ2-7; 11 nucleotides line up with TRBD2. Per germline, CDR1 MNHNS and CDR2 SASEGT. Losses at the gene ends were 1 base for V and 0 bases for J; bases not matched to a gene: 5. This CDR3 comprises 17 residues. CDR3 sequence reads: CASSEGIGLAGSYEQYV. CDR3 nucleotide sequence: TGTGCCAGCAGTGAAGGGATAGGACTAGCGGGCTCCTACGAGCAGTACGTC.

The CDR3: CASSPALGSTDTQYF. CDR3 DNA: TGTGCCAGCAGCCCCGCTCTCGGAAGCACAGATACGCAGTATTTT. This chain connects TRBV9 to TRBJ2-3; D ambiguous. CDR3 length: 15 amino acids. Between the trimmed V and J ends, which lost 4 bases and 0 bases, there was a span of 12 bases. In germline, CDR1 is SGDLS, CDR2 YYNGEE. Full variable domain (rest looked up from reference TRBV9 and TRBJ2-3): DSGVTQTPKHLITATGQRVTLRCSPRSGDLSVYWYQQSLDQGLQFLIQYYNGEERAKGNILERFSAQQFPDLHSELNLSSLELGDSALYFCASSPALGSTDTQYFGPGTRLTVL.

This rearrangement joins TRBV11-2 to TRBJ2-2; possible D gene TRBD1, 5 bases. Germline assignment: CDR1 SGHAT and CDR2 FQNNGV. This CDR3 is 16 amino acids long. V gave up 1 base and J gave up 4 bases, with 13 bases separating them. CDR3 nucleotide sequence: TGTGCCAGCAGCTTAGCCTCTGACAGTTCCACCGGGGAGCTGTTTTTT. It translates to CASSLASDSSTGELFF.

The rearrangement uses TRBV25-1 and TRBJ2-6, with 8 bases lining up with TRBD1. After removal of 8 bases from V and 2 bases from J, the junction contained 5 bases not matched to a gene. Germline values: CDR1 MGHDK, CDR2 SYGVNS. CDR3 length equals 15 residues. The CDR3 DNA follows: TGTGCCAGCGGGCGGACAGGGACTGGGGCCAACGTCCTGACTTTC. This codes for CASGRTGTGANVLTF.

This chain connects TRBV15 to TRBJ2-7; tentatively, D is TRBD2 (7 bases). Per germline, CDR1 LNHNV and CDR2 YYDKDF (reference sequence). V was cut by 0 bases and J by 5 bases, with 11 bases left in between. The CDR3 is made up of 14 amino acids. CDR3 sequence reads: CATSRDQGRDEQYF. The CDR3 DNA follows: TGTGCCACCAGCAGAGATCAGGGGAGGGACGAGCAGTACTTC.